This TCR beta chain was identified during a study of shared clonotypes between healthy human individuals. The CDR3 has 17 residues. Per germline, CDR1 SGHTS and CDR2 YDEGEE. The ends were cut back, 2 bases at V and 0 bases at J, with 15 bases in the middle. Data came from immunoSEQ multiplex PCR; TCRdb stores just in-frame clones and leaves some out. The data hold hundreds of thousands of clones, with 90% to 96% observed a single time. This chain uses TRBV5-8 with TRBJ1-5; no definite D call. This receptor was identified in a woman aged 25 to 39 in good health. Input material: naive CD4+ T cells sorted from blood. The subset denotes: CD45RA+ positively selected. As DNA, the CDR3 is TGTGCCAGCAGCTTAATGAGGATGGCAGATAGCAATCAGCCCCAGCATTTT. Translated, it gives CASSLMRMADSNQPQHF.